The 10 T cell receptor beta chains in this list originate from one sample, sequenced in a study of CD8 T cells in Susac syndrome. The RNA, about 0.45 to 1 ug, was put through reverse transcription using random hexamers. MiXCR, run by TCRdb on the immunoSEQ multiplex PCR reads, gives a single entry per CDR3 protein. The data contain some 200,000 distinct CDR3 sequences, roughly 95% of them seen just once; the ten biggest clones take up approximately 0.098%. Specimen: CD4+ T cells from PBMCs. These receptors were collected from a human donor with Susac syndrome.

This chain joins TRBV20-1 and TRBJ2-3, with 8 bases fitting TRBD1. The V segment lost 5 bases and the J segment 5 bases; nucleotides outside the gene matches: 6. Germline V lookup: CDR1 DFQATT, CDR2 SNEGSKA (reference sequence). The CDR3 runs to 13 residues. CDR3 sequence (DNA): TGCAGTGCTTCGGACAGGGTAATAGATACGCAGTATTTT. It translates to CSASDRVIDTQYF.

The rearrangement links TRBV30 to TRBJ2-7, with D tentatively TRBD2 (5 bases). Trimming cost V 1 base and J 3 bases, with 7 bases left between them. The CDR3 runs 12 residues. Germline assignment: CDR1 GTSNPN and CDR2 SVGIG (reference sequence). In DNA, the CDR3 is TGTGCCTGGAGTGAGGGAGACTACGAGCAGTACTTC. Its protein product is CAWSEGDYEQYF.

DNA for the CDR3: TGCAGCGTTGACCCGGGACAGGCCTACGAGCAGTACTTC. This sequence encodes CSVDPGQAYEQYF. The genes are TRBV29-1 and TRBJ2-7; 8 bases are a match to TRBD1. The CDR3 has 13 residues. The junction had 3 bases not matched to a gene; V was cut back by 3 bases and J by 2 bases. Germline V lookup: CDR1 SQVTM, CDR2 ANQGSEA.

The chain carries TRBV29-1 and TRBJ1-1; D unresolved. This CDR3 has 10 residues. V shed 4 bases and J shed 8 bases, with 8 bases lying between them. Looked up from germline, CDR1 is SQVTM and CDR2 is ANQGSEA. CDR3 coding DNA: TGCAGCGTTGTTTTCTCCGAAGCTTTCTTT. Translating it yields CSVVFSEAFF.

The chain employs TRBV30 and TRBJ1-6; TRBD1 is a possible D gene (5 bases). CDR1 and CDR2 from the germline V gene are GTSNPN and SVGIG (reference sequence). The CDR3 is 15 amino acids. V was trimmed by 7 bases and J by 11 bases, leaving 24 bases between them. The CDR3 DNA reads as TGTGCCTCAACTGGGACGGCCCTAGGAGCGACACCCCTCCACTTT. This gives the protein CASTGTALGATPLHF.

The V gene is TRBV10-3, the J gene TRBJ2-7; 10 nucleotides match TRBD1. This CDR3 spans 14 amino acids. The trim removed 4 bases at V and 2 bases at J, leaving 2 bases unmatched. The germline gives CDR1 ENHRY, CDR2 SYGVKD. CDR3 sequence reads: CAISGTGGPYEQYF. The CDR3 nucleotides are TGTGCCATCAGTGGGACAGGGGGACCCTACGAGCAGTACTTC.

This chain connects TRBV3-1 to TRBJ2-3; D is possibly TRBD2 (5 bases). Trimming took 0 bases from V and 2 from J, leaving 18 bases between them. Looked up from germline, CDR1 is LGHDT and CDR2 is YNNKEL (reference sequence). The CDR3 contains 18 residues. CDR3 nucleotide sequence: TGTGCCAGCAGCCAAGATAATCTGGCGGGCTATCTCACAGATACGCAGTATTTT. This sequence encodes CASSQDNLAGYLTDTQYF.

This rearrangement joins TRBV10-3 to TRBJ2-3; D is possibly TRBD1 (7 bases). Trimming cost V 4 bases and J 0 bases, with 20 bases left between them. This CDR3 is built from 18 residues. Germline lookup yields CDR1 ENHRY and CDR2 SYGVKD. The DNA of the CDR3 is TGTGCCATCAGTGCCAGGGGGGTAGGACAAGGAAGCACAGATACGCAGTATTTT. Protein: CAISARGVGQGSTDTQYF.

The CDR3 loop is CASRDRTSGREQYF. DNA of the CDR3: TGTGCCAGCAGGGATCGGACTAGTGGGCGCGAGCAGTACTTC. The V call is TRBV2, the J call TRBJ2-7, with TRBD2 matching 7 bases. J gave up 6 bases and V 6 bases, and 11 bases lay outside the gene matches. Germline V lookup: CDR1 SNHLY, CDR2 FYNNEI. The CDR3 runs to 14 residues.

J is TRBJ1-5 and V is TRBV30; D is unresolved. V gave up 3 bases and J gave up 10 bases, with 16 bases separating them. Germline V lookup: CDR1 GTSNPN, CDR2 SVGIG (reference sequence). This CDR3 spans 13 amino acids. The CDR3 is CAWREGPVFPQHF. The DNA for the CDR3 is TGTGCCTGGAGAGAGGGTCCAGTTTTTCCCCAGCATTTT.